These T cell receptor beta chains were read from a single sample in a study of T cell changes during pregnancy in multiple sclerosis. Method: immunoSEQ multiplex PCR; TCRdb's copy keeps in-frame clones and lacks some. The data hold some 140,000 clones, with 95% to 98% observed a single time. Sequencing was performed on peripheral blood, taken after pregnancy. The receptors originated from a female donor with multiple sclerosis, enrolled in a pregnancy study. Each CDR3 is given with its conserved first and last residue.

>TRBV28
CASSLSYTDTQYF
>TRBV2
CASRGQGRQETQYF
>TRBV28
CASSLLVDTEAFF
>TRBV7-2
CASSSTGYETQYF
>TRBV29-1
CSVKISDRPSDTQYF
>TRBV27
CASSQSTRGNTEAFF
>TRBV28
CASSTAGWGNEQFF
>TRBV9
CASSPGGGEDGYGYTF
>TRBV6-6
CASSWVGTTGGNEQFF
>TRBV6-6
CASTSGGRPYEQYF
>TRBV11-3
CASSLGREFTDTQYF
>TRBV27
CASSFPGMEQYF
>TRBV29-1
CSVDSYGYTF
>TRBV2
CASTDKNYEQYF
>TRBV2
CASSGYEQYF
>TRBV19
CASTRVMNTEAFF
>TRBV18
CASSLRLAPNGEQYF
>TRBV5-1
CASSIASGEWDEQFF
>TRBV4-2
CASSQTQSSGNTIYF
>TRBV10-3
CAAQAVGSSYEQYF
>TRBV29-1
CSVANNEQFF
>TRBV7-2
CASSLDTYSNQPQHF
>TRBV14
CASRPQDTGELFF
>TRBV27
CASRWHGTDTQYF